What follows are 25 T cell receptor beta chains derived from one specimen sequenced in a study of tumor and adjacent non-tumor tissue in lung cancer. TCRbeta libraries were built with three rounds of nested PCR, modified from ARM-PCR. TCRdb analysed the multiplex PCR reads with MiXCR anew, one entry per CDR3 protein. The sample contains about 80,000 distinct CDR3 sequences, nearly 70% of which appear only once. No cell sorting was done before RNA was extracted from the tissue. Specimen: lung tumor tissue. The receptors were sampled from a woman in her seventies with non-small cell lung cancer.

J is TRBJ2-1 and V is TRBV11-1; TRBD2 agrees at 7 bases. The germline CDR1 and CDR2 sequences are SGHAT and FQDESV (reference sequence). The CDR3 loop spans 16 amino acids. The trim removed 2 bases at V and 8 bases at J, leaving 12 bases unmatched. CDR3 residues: CASSLLSSGSRYEQFF. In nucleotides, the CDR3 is TGTGCCAGCAGCTTATTGTCTAGCGGAAGTAGGTATGAGCAGTTCTTC.

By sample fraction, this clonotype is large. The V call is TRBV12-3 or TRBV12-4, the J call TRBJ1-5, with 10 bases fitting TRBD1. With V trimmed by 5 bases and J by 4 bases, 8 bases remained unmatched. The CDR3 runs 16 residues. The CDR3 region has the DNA TGTGCCAGCAGTGCAAAGACAGGGGGCGTTAATCAGCCCCAGCATTTT. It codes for CASSAKTGGVNQPQHF.

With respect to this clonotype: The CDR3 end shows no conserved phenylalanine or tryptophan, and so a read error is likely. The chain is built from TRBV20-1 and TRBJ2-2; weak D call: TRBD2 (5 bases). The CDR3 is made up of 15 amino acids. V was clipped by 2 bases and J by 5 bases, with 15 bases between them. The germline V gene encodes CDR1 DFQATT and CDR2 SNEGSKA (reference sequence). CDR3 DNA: TGCAGTGCTAGACGCGGACTGGCGGCGACCGGGGAGCTGTTTATT. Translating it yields CSARRGLAATGELFI.

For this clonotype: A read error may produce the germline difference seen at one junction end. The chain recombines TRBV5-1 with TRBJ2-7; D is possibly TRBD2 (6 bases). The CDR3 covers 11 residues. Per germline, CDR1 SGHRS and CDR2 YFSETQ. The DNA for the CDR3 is TGCGCCAGCGGGACTCCGCACGAGCAGTATTTC. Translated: CASGTPHEQYF. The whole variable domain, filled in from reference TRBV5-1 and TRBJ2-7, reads KAGVTQTPRYLIKTRGQQVTLSCSPISGHRSVSWYQQTPGQGLQFLFEYFSETQRNKGNFPGRFSGRQFSNSRSEMNVSTLELGDSALYLCASGTPHEQYFGPGTRLTVT.

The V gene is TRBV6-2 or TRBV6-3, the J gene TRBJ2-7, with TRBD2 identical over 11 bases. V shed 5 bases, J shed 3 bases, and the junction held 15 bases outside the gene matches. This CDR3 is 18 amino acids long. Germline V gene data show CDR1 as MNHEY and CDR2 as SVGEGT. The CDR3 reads CASSPRGTSGRSFYEQYF. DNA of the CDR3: TGTGCCAGCAGTCCTAGGGGCACTAGCGGGAGATCGTTCTACGAGCAGTACTTC.

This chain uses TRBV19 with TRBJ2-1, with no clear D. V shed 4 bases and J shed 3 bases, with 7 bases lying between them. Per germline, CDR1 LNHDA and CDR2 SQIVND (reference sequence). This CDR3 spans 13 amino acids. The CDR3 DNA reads TGTGCCAGTAGTACCACCGGCTACAATGAGCAGTTCTTC. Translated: CASSTTGYNEQFF.

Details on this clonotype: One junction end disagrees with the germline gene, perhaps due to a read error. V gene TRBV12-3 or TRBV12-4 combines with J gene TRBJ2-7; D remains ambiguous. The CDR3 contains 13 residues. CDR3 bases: TGTACCAGCAGTTTCCCAGGAGCCCACGAGCAGTACTTC. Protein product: CTSSFPGAHEQYF.

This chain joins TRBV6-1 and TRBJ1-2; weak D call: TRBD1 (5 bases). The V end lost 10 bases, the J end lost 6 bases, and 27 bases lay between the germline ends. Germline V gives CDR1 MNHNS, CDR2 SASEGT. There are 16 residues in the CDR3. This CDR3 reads CATTSGKGLYYHGYTF. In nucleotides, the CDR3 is TGTGCCACTACCTCGGGAAAGGGGTTATATTACCATGGCTACACCTTC.

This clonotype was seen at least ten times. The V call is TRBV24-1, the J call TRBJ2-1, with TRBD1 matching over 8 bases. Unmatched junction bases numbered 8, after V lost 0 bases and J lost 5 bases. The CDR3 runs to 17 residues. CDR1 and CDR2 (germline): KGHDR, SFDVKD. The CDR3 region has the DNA TGTGCCACCAGTGATTTGGTTTGGAGACAGGGGAACAATGAGCAGTTCTTC. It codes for CATSDLVWRQGNNEQFF.

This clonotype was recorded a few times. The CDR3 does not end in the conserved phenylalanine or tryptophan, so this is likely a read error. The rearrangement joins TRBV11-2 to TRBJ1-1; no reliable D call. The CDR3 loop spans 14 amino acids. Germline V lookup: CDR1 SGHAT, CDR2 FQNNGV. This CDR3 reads CASSLMVANTEAFY. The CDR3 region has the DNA TGTGCCAGTAGCTTAATGGTCGCGAACACTGAAGCTTTCTAT.

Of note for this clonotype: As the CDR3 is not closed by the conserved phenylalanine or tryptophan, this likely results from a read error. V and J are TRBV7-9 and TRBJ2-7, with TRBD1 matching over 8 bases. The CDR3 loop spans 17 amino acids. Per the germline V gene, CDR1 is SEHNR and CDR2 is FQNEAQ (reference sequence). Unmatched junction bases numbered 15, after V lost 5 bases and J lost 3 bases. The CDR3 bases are TGTGCCAGCAGCCGCTGGACAGGGCGTGGGCTGAGCTACGAGCAGTACTTA. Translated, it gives CASSRWTGRGLSYEQYL.

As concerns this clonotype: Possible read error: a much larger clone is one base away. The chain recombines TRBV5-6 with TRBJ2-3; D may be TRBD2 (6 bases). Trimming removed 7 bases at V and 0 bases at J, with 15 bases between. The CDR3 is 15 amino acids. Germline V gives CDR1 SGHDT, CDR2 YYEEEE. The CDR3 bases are TGTGCCAGCGGCGCGCGTCTAGCGAGCACAGATACGCAGTATTTT. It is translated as CASGARLASTDTQYF.

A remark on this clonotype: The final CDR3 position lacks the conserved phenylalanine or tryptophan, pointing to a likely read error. The DNA of the CDR3 is TGTGCCAGCTGGCGGGCGGGAGGCCCCTACAATGAGCAGTTCATC. As protein: CASWRAGGPYNEQFI. This sequence joins TRBV5-4 and TRBJ2-1; 8 bases fit TRBD2. Germline trimming cut 7 bases from V and 2 bases from J; bases unmatched to any gene: 8. CDR1 is SGHNT, CDR2 YYREEE, per germline (reference sequence). This CDR3 has 15 residues.

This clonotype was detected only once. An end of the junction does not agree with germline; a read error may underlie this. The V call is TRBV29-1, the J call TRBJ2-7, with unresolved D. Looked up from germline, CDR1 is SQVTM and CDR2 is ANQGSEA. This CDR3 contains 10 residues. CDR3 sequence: CCVIVYEQYF. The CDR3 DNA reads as TGCTGCGTTATTGTCTACGAGCAGTACTTC.

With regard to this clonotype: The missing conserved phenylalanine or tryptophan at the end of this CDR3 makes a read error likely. The CDR3 sequence: CASSLGGVTNEKLFV. The CDR3 DNA sequence: TGTGCCAGCAGCTTGGGAGGTGTGACGAATGAAAAACTGTTTGTT. The chain uses TRBV5-5 and TRBJ1-4; D gene unclear. Trimming pared 0 bases from V and 5 bases from J, leaving 11 bases between. The germline gives CDR1 SGHKS, CDR2 YYEKEE (reference sequence). The CDR3 runs 15 residues.

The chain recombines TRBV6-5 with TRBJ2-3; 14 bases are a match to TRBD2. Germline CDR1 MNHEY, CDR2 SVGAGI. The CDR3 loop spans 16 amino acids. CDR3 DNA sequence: TGTGTCACCAGACGGGGACTAGCGGGAGTCAGGGATACGCAGTATTTT. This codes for CVTRRGLAGVRDTQYF.

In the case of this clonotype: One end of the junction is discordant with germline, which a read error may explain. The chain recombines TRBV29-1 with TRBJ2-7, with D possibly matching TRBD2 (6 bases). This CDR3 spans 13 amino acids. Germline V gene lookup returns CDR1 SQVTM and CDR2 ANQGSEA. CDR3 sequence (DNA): TGCAGCATTAGGGCTAGCGCCTCCTACGAGCACTACTTT. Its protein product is CSIRASASYEHYF.

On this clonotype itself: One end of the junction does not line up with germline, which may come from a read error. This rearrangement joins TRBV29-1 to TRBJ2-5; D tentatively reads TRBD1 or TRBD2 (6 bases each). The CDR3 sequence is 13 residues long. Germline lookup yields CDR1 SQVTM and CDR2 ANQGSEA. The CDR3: CSIELLAGENQYF. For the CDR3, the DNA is TGCAGCATTGAGCTACTAGCAGGGGAGAACCAATACTTC.

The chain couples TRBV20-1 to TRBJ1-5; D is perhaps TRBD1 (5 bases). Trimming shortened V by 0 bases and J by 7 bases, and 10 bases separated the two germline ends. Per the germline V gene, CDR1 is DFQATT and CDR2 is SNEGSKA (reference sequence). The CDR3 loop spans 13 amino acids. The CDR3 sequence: CSARDEGKQPQHF. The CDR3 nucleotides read TGCAGTGCTAGAGATGAGGGGAAGCAGCCCCAGCATTTT.

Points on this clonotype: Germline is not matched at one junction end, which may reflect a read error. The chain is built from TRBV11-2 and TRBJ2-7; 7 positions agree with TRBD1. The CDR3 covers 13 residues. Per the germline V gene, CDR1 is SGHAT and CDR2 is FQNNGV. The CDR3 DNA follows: TGTGTCAGCAACTTAGACAGGGAATACGAGCAGTACTTC. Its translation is CVSNLDREYEQYF. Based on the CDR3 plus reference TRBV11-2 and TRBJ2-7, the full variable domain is EAGVAQSPRYKIIEKRQSVAFWCNPISGHATLYWYQQILGQGPKLLIQFQNNGVVDDSQLPKDRFSAERLKGVDSTLKIQPAKLEDSAVYLCVSNLDREYEQYFGPGTRLTVT.

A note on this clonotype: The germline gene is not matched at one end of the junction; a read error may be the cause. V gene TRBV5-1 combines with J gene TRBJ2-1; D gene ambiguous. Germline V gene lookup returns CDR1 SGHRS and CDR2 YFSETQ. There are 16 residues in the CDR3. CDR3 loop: CASSSSPFESYNKQFF. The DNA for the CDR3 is TGCGCCAGTAGCTCCTCCCCGTTTGAGTCCTACAATAAGCAGTTCTTC.

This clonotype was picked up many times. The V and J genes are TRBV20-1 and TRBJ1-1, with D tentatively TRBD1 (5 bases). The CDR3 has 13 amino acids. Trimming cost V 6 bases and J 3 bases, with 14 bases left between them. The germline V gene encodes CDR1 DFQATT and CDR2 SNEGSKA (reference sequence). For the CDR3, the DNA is TGCAGTGCCCGGTTGGGGGTCGACACTGAAGCTTTCTTT. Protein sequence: CSARLGVDTEAFF.

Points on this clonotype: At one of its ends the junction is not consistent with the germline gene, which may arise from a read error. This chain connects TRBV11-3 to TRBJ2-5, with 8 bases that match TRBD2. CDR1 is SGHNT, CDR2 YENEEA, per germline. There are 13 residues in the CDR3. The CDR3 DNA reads TGTGCCGGCAGCTTAGGCGGGGGGGAGACCCAGTACTTC. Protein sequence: CAGSLGGGETQYF.

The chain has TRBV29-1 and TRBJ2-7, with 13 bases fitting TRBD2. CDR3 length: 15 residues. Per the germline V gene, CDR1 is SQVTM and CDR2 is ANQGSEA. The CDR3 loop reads CSVGGLAGVPYEQYF. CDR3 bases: TGCAGTGTAGGCGGACTAGCGGGGGTTCCCTACGAGCAGTACTTC.

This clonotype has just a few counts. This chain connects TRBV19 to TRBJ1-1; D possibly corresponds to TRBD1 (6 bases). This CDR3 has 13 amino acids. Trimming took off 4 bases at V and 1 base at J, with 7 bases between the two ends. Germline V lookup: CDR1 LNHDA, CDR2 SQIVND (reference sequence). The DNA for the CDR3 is TGTGCCAGTAGTAGGACAGCGAACACTGAAGCTTTCTTT. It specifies CASSRTANTEAFF.